This entry concerns a single T cell receptor beta chain. The data derive from a study of blood T cell repertoires in COVID-19. Across the study: Samples taken during acute and convalescent COVID-19 were collected in the United States, Italy and Spain.

The table came from immunoSEQ multiplex PCR; TCRdb's copy has only in-frame clones and leaves some out. Of 300,000 to 350,000 clones in the sample, around 90% were seen once. Participants were aged about 18 to 100 years, lived in under 30 US areas, and enrolled virtually. Two negative PCRs, clearance, or symptom resolution characterized the recovered Cohort 3 donors. CDR1 is SEHNR, CDR2 FQNEAQ, per germline (reference sequence). The CDR3 contains 15 residues. V was pared by 4 bases and J by 3 bases, with 6 bases of the junction left unmatched. V usage is TRBV7-9 and J usage is TRBJ2-7; 10 positions match TRBD1. The material sequenced was PBMCs or T cells enriched from blood (not recorded which). This clonotype originated in a man aged 25-45 years who had recovered from COVID-19. The CDR3 is CASSSTGTGVYEQYF. CDR3 sequence (DNA): TGTGCCAGCAGCTCGACCGGGACAGGGGTCTACGAGCAGTACTTC. The variable domain in full, completed from reference TRBV7-9 and TRBJ2-7, reads DTGVSQNPRHKITKRGQNVTFRCDPISEHNRLYWYRQTLGQGPEFLTYFQNEAQLEKSRLLSDRFSAERPKGSFSTLEIQRTEQGDSAMYLCASSSTGTGVYEQYFGPGTRLTVT.